This TCR beta chain was observed in a study of response to subunit inactivated influenza vaccine. The CDR3 totals 14 residues. Germline CDR1 reads MNHEY; CDR2 reads SVGAGI. V lost 2 bases and J lost 0, with 5 bases in between. TCRdb processed the RT-PCR reads anew with MiXCR; each CDR3 protein has one entry. There are about 310,000 distinct CDR3 sequences in the sample; about a fifth occur only once, and 10% to 13% lies in the top ten. The chain is built from TRBV6-5 and TRBJ2-1; D call uncertain. The source of this sequence is a man between 50 and 75 years old who received an inactivated influenza vaccine. Sequenced material: PBMCs from blood, taken roughly 20 months after vaccination. The DNA of the CDR3 is TGTGCCAGCAGTTACGACGACTCCTACAATGAGCAGTTCTTC. Translating it yields CASSYDDSYNEQFF.